The next 5 T cell receptor beta chains were all read from a single sample in a study of CD8 T cells in Susac syndrome. The RNA input was roughly 0.45 to 1 ug, and it was reverse transcribed with random hexamers. TCRdb re-called the immunoSEQ multiplex PCR reads through MiXCR, storing one row per CDR3 protein. The sample consists of about 210,000 distinct CDR3 sequences, over 85% of them appearing once. The sequenced material came from CD4+ T cells from PBMCs. All receptors derive from a human donor in good health.

The chain carries TRBV28 and TRBJ2-7; 7 nucleotides align to TRBD1. The CDR3 has 13 residues. Germline values: CDR1 MDHEN, CDR2 SYDVKM. The V gene end was trimmed by 5 bases and the J gene end by 3 bases; junction bases not matched to a gene: 4. The CDR3 loop reads CASSQGQSYEQYV. The CDR3 DNA reads as TGTGCCAGCAGTCAGGGACAGAGCTACGAGCAGTACGTC.

V and J are TRBV18 and TRBJ2-5, with D perhaps matching TRBD2 (5 bases). Per the germline V gene, CDR1 is KGHSH and CDR2 is LQKENI. This CDR3 has 13 amino acids. Trimming cost V 6 bases and J 1 base, with 9 bases left between them. CDR3 region: CASSPRGQETQYF. The CDR3 coding sequence is TGTGCCAGCTCCCCTCGGGGCCAAGAGACCCAGTACTTC.

The chain couples TRBV29-1 to TRBJ2-1; 10 positions agree with TRBD2. The CDR3 extends over 14 amino acids. The V gene end was trimmed by 4 bases and the J gene end by 2 bases; junction bases not matched to a gene: 2. Germline lookup yields CDR1 SQVTM and CDR2 ANQGSEA. The CDR3 loop reads CSVVLAGTYNEQFF. DNA for the CDR3: TGCAGCGTTGTACTAGCGGGAACCTACAATGAGCAGTTCTTC.

This clonotype was observed once. This chain connects TRBV20-1 to TRBJ2-4; the D is unclear. The CDR3 runs to 12 residues. The ends were cut back, 5 bases at V and 0 bases at J, with 5 bases in the middle. Germline CDR1 reads DFQATT; CDR2 reads SNEGSKA (reference sequence). CDR3 region: CSADGAKNIQYF. The DNA for the CDR3 is TGCAGTGCTGACGGAGCCAAAAACATTCAGTACTTC.

The CDR3 DNA follows: TGTGCCTGGAGTGACGGACAGACCGAGCAGTACGTC. It specifies CAWSDGQTEQYV. The V gene is TRBV30, the J gene TRBJ2-7; tentative D call: TRBD1 (6 bases). CDR1 and CDR2 from the germline V gene are GTSNPN and SVGIG (reference sequence). V gave up 1 base and J gave up 6 bases, with 10 bases separating them. This CDR3 is built from 12 residues.